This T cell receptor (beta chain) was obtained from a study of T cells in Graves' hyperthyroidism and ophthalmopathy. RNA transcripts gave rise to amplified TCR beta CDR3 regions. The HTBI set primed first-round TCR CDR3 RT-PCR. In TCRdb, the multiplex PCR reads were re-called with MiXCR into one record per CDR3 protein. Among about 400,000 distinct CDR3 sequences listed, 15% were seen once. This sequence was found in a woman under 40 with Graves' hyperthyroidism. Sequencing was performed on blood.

The CDR3 DNA follows: TGTGCCAGCAGTCCCGGACTAGCGGGAGCTATTCATACGCAGTATTTT. The encoded protein is CASSPGLAGAIHTQYF. The rearrangement links TRBV6-1 to TRBJ2-3; 13 bases match TRBD2. V trimming: 5 bases; J trimming: 7 bases; junction bases outside the gene matches: 9. The germline V gene encodes CDR1 MNHNS and CDR2 SASEGT. This CDR3 spans 16 amino acids.